This T cell receptor (beta chain) was recovered during a study of T cell responses to AZD1222 COVID-19 vaccine. Study-level points and caveats: Researchers took repertoire samples only after the peak T cell response had come. Nearly half of spike-specific TCRs reportedly go after variant regions that carry no mutations.

Pooling covered second doses at about 4 or about 12 weeks. Concerning this clone: Its cognate antigen is unknown.

The repertoire was sequenced with immunoSEQ multiplex PCR; TCRdb's copy has only in-frame clones and lacks some. Among some 150,000 clones listed, 90% were seen once. This TCR was sampled from an adult who received the AZD1222 COVID-19 vaccine. This specimen was peripheral blood, taken 28 days after the second AZD1222 dose.

CDR3 residues: CASSTYPRAAGRSNEQFF. In DNA, the CDR3 is TGTGCCAGTAGTACGTACCCCCGGGCAGCGGGCCGATCCAATGAGCAGTTCTTC. The chain recombines TRBV19 with TRBJ2-1; D perhaps matches TRBD2 (6 bases). CDR1 is LNHDA and CDR2 is SQIVND in the germline V gene (reference sequence). The CDR3 length is 18 residues. V lost 4 bases and J lost 6, with 25 bases in between.